Here is one TCR beta chain with its context. Some clones are missing from TCRdb's copy, which holds only in-frame ones; the method was immunoSEQ multiplex PCR. The data show more than 85,000 clones, around 90% seen once. Time point here: after dendritic cell vaccination, including at tumor progression/relapse. These data belong to a study of glioma-infiltrating T cells after dendritic cell vaccination. Between the trimmed V and J ends, which lost 1 base and 5 bases, there was a span of 14 bases. The CDR3 has 14 amino acids. Germline V gives CDR1 GTSNPN, CDR2 SVGIG (reference sequence). The sequencing here drew on blood, taken after dendritic cell vaccination. The TCR originated in a human donor with glioblastoma. This chain links TRBV30 with TRBJ2-5; D is unclear. The DNA of the CDR3 is TGTGCCTGGAGTGGGATGGCGGTTAGCGAGACCCAGTACTTC. It translates to CAWSGMAVSETQYF.